This T cell receptor beta chain was observed in a study of blood T cell repertoires in COVID-19. As for the study in general: Nucleic acid was either cDNA or gDNA, and it came from T cells, B-cell-depleted T cells, or PBMCs.

Losses at the gene ends were 7 bases for V and 0 bases for J; bases not matched to a gene: 3. The CDR3 has 14 amino acids. Germline CDR1 MNHEY, CDR2 SMNVEV (reference sequence). TCRdb's copy holds only in-frame clones and misses some; the assay was immunoSEQ multiplex PCR. The sample records nearly 250,000 clones, approximately 89% being singletons. The TCR comes from an older woman who had recovered from COVID-19. The sequenced sample consisted of peripheral blood. The V and J genes are TRBV27 and TRBJ1-1; TRBD1 matches at 9 bases. The chain's CDR3 is CASKGTGMNTEAFF. CDR3 in DNA: TGTGCCAGCAAAGGGACAGGGATGAACACTGAAGCTTTCTTT.